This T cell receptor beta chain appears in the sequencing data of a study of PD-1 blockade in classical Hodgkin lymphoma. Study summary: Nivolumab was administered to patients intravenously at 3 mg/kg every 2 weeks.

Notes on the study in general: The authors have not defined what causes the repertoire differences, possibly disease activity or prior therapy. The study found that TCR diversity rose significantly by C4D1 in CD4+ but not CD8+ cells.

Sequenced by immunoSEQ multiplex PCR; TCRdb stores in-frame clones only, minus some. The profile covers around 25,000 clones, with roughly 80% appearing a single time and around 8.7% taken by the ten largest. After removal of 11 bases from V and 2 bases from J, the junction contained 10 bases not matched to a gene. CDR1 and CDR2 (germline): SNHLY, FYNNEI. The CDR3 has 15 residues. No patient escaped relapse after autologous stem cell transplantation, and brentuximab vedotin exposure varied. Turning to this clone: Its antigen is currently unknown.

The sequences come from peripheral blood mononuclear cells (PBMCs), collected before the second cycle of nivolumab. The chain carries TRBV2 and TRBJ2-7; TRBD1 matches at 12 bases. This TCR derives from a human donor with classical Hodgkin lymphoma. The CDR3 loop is CAGGGGDRGPYEQYF. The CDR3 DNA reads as TGTGCCGGTGGGGGCGGGGACAGGGGGCCCTACGAGCAGTACTTC.